This T cell receptor (beta chain) was documented in a study of Graves' ophthalmopathy and Graves' hyperthyroidism. The length of the CDR3 is 15 residues. Germline CDR1 and CDR2: SGHAT and FQNNGV. RNA transcripts yielded amplified TCR beta CDR3 regions. HTBI primers served in a first-round RT-PCR, which a second-round multiplex PCR followed. TCRdb processed the multiplex PCR reads anew with MiXCR; each CDR3 protein has one entry. The table records hundreds of thousands of distinct CDR3 sequences, 22% of them present only once. Concerning this clonotype itself: The junction departs from the called germline gene at one end, perhaps through a read error.

Input material: peripheral blood. The source is a woman younger than 35 with stable Graves' hyperthyroidism. Some clones in this sample may be carry-over from other donors' samples. The chain uses TRBV11-2 and TRBJ2-6; D is unclear. As DNA, the CDR3 is TGTGCCGGCAGCGCAAAAAGCTCTGGGGCCAACGTCCTGACTTTC. Translated: CAGSAKSSGANVLTF.